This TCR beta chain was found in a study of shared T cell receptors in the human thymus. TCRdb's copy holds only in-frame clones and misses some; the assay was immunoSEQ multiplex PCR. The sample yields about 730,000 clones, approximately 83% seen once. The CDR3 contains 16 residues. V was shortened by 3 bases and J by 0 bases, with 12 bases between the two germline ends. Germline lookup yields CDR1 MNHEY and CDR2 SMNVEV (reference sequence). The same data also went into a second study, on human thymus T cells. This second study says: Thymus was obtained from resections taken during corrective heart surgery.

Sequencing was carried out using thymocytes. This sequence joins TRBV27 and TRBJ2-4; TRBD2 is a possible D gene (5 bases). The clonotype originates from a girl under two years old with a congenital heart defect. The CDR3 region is CASSFDRGIAKNIQYF. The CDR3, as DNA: TGTGCCAGCAGTTTTGACCGGGGTATAGCCAAAAACATTCAGTACTTC.